This T cell receptor (beta chain) is drawn from a study of blood T cell repertoires in COVID-19. Overall study context: Material from acute and convalescent COVID-19 was sourced from the United States, Italy and Spain. Sample material is recorded as cDNA or gDNA derived from T cells, B-cell-depleted T cells, or PBMCs.

Adults between about 18 and 95 years of age took part from approximately 24 US areas. The germline V gene has CDR1 GTSNPN and CDR2 SVGIG (reference sequence). The V and J ends lost 0 bases and 0 bases respectively, with 5 bases between them. This CDR3 has 13 residues. In the original workflow: Reference gene primer amplification in the assay estimated nucleated cell counts. Assay used: immunoSEQ multiplex PCR; TCRdb lists only in-frame clones, some missing. Clonal size and the V and J genes are those of that table, whereas D and trimming came from the DNA. The table records roughly 220,000 clones, 80% to 90% of them present only once.

V and J are TRBV30 and TRBJ1-1, with D hard to call. The sequence came from a woman aged 40 to 50 with acute COVID-19. Source material: PBMCs or T cells enriched from blood (not recorded which). The CDR3 loop reads CAWSVDLNTEAFF. DNA for the CDR3: TGTGCCTGGAGTGTAGACTTGAACACTGAAGCTTTCTTT.